Given below is one T cell receptor beta chain in context. V was clipped by 3 bases and J by 2 bases; unmatched bases: 4. The germline V gene has CDR1 SGHNT and CDR2 YYREEE (reference sequence). The CDR3 contains 14 residues. This entry comes from a study of cytomegalovirus exposure and HLA in healthy donors. It was with 60 Vbeta and 13 Jbeta primers that the PCR ran. Profiled with immunoSEQ multiplex PCR; TCRdb holds only in-frame clones, not every one. In the table there are a few hundred thousand clones, around 90% of which are singletons. The gene calls are TRBV5-4 and TRBJ2-7; TRBD1 agrees at 8 bases. This receptor was obtained from a girl aged 2 to 9 in good health and CMV-seronegative. Sequencing was done on a sample of PBMCs. This CDR3 is CASSSGTGPYEQYF. CDR3 in DNA: TGTGCCAGCAGCTCCGGGACAGGCCCCTACGAGCAGTACTTC.